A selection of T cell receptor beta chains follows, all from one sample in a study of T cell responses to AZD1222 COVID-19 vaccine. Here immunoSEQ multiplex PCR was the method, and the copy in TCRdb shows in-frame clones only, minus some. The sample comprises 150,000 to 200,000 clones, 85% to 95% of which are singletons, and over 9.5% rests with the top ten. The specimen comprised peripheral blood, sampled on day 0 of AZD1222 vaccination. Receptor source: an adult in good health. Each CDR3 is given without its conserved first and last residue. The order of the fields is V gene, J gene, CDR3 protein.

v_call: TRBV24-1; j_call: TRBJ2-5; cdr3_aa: ATSDKVQGKTQY
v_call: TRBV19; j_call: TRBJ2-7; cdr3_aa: ASSSGAGYEQY
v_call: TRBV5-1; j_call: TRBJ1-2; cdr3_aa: ASYRRGHSGYT
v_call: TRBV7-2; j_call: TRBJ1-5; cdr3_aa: ASSSLSLNQGPQH
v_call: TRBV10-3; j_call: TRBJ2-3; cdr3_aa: AIYGGGAADTQY
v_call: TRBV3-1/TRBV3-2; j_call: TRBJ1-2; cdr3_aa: ASSQTGGAGGYT
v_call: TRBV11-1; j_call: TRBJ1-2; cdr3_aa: ASSLAQGERRNYGYT
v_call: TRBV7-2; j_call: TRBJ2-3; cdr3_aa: ASSYRGLTDTQY
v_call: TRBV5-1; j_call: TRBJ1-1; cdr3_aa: ASRGHMNTEAF
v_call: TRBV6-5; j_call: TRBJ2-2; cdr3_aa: ATQTSGINTGELF
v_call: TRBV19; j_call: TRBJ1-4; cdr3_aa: ASSTARIANEKLF
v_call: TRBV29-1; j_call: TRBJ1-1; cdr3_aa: SVEGQTSNTEAF
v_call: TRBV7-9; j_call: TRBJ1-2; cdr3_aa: ASSLELGSSYGYT
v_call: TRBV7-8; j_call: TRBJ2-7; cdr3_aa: ASSLQGYEQY
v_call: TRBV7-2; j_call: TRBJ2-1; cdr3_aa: ASSLWGRWSSYNEQF
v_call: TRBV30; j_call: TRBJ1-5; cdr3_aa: AWGTLNQPQH
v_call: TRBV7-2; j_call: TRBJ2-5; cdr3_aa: ASSFHRGETQY
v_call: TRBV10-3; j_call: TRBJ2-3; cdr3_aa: AISDMIGERTDTQY
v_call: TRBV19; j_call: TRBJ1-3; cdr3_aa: GTGKNSGNTIY
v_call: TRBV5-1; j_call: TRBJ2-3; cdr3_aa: ASSMGQGTDTQY
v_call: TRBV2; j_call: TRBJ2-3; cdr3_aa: AIETGASTDTQY
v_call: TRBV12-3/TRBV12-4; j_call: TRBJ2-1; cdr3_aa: ASSLRVLNEQF
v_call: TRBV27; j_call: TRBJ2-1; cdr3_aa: ASSPIGGNNEQF
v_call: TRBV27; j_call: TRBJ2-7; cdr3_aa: ASSLRSSGRTSSYEQY
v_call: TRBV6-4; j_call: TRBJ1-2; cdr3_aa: ASSDVPGGGYT
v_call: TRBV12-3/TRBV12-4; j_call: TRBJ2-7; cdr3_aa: ASSGDRSYEQY
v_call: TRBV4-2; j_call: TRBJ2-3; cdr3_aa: ASSPRTSGGAGDTQY
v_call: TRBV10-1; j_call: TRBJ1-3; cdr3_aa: ASSEGNTIY
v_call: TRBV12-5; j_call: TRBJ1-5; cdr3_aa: ASGSGLDRGNQPQH
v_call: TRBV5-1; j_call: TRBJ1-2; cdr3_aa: ASSPRDRAYGYT
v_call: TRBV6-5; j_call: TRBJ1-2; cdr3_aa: ASTSSHYGYT
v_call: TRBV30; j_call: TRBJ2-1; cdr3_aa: AWSVSLANPEQF
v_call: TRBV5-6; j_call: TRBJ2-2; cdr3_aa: ASSPGPGELF
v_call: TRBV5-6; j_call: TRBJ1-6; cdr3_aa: ASSFGINSPLH
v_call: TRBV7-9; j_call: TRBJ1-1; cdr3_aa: ASSLRGSTEAF
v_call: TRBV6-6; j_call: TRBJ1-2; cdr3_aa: ASSPLRGGSDNYGYT
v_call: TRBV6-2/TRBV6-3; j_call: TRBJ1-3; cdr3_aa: ASSRDTDTTGNTIY
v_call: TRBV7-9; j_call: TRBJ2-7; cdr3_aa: ASSLGRPGLYYEQY
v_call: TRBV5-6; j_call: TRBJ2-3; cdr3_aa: ASSLDGRTDTQY
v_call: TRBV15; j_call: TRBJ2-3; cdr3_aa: ATSRGIQTVTDTQY
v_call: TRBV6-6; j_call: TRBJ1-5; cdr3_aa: ASSYSRAGDQPQH
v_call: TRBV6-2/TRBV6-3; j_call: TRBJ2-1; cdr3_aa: ASSLSYGRGGLNEQF
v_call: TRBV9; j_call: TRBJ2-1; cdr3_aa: ASSPSGTSGRGRGNEQF
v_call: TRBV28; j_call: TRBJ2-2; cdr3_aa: ASSYLRLHKSSNTGELF
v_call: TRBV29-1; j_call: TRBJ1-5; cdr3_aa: SVAGTAGQPQH
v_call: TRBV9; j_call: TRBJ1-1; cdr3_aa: ASSARAELQAKGAF
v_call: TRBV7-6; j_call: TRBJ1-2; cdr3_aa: ASSLQGPRMGGYT